The source of this T cell receptor (beta chain) is a study of T cell responses to AZD1222 COVID-19 vaccine. This clone was picked up one time. Per the germline V gene, CDR1 is SGHTA and CDR2 is FQGTGA. This CDR3 contains 14 residues. V lost 5 bases, J lost 4 bases, and 12 bases lay in between. TCRdb keeps only in-frame clones here, not all; method: immunoSEQ multiplex PCR. The top ten clones hold roughly 1.4% of a sample with approximately 100,000 clones, about 86% of them seen once. This material consisted of peripheral blood, taken on day 0 of AZD1222 vaccination. V usage is TRBV7-3 and J usage is TRBJ2-1, with D uncertain. The sequence derives from an adult in good health. In nucleotides, the CDR3 is TGTGCCAGCAGCATCTCGGTTGGGTACAATGAGCAGTTCTTC. As protein: CASSISVGYNEQFF.